This T cell receptor beta chain was identified in a study of control samples from healthy donors and cancer patients. Germline V gene data show CDR1 as SGHTA and CDR2 as FQGNSA. The germline V and J ends were trimmed by 5 bases and 5 bases, with 18 bases remaining between them. This CDR3 has 15 amino acids. The repertoire was sequenced with immunoSEQ multiplex PCR; TCRdb's copy has only in-frame clones and lacks some. The table includes roughly 450,000 clones, about nine tenths detected once. The sequenced material came from PBMCs. The TCR sequence derives from a man in his forties or fifties with head and neck cancer. The chain has TRBV7-2 and TRBJ2-5; a weak D match, TRBD1 (6 bases). The CDR3 bases are TGTGCCAGCAGCCTACGGACAAGGGGGTTGGAGACCCAGTACTTC. Protein: CASSLRTRGLETQYF.